This entry features one T cell receptor beta chain sequence. What it binds is not known. This sample was included in a study of CD8 T cells in ankylosing spondylitis. Study conclusions and caveats: Apparently characteristic of ankylosing spondylitis blood was a TCR beta motif (fewer than 10 highly homologous variants).

V trimming: 0 bases; J trimming: 5 bases; junction bases outside the gene matches: 9. Per the germline V gene, CDR1 is MGHRA and CDR2 is YSYEKL. The CDR3 runs to 16 residues. TCRdb processed the 5' RACE reads anew with MiXCR; each CDR3 protein has one entry. This table holds hundreds of thousands of distinct CDR3 sequences, approximately 20% found once. The chain combines TRBV4-1 with TRBJ2-5; 7 nucleotides match TRBD1. The sample consisted of blood, either unsorted or a sorted T cell fraction (not recorded which). The clonotype comes from a male donor with ankylosing spondylitis. CDR3 sequence: CASSQEGTAQGETQYF. The CDR3 bases are TGCGCCAGCAGCCAAGAAGGGACAGCCCAAGGGGAGACCCAGTACTTC.